This TCR beta chain was obtained from a study of shared clonotypes between healthy human individuals. Overall study results and limits: The sole specimen, blood, was sampled, and tissue repertoires likely differ. How much donors shared clonotypes was expected to be affected by sequencing depth.

Remarks on this clone: What it recognizes is unknown.

It was roughly 100 million PBMCs that unsorted samples used for genomic DNA. Assay: immunoSEQ multiplex PCR; the TCRdb copy retains only in-frame clones and omits some. The profile shows fewer than 550,000 clones, around 79% of them singletons. CDR3 length: 16 amino acids. V lost 3 bases, J lost 0 bases, and 14 bases lay in between. Germline V gives CDR1 SGHAT, CDR2 FQDESV (reference sequence). Sequenced sample: PBMCs. The sequence was obtained from a woman aged 40 to 50 in good health. Some clones in this sample may be carry-over from other donors' samples. V is TRBV11-1 and J is TRBJ2-5; D is unclear. This CDR3 is CASSFHRNRDQETQYF. The CDR3 DNA is TGTGCCAGCAGCTTCCACCGTAACAGAGACCAAGAGACCCAGTACTTC.